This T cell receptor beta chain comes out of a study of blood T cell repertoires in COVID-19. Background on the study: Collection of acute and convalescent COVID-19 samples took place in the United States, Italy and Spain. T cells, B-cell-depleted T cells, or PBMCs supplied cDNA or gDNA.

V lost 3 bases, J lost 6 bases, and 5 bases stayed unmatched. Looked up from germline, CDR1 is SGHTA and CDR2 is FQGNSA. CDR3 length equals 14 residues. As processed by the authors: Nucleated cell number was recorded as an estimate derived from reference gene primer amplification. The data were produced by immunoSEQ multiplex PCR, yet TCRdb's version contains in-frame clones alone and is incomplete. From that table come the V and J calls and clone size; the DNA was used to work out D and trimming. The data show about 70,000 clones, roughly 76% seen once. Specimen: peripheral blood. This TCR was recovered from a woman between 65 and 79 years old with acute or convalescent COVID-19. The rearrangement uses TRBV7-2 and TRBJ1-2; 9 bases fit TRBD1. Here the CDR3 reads CASSLGQGRNGYTF. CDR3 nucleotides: TGTGCCAGCAGCTTGGGACAGGGTAGAAATGGCTACACCTTC. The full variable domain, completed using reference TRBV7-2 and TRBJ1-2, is GAGVSQSPSNKVTEKGKDVELRCDPISGHTALYWYRQSLGQGLEFLIYFQGNSAPDKSGLPSDRFSAERTGGSVSTLTIQRTQQEDSAVYLCASSLGQGRNGYTFGSGTRLTVV.